This entry concerns a single TCR beta chain. Germline loops: CDR1 MDHEN, CDR2 SYDVKM. This CDR3 has 13 amino acids. V lost 11 bases and J 8 bases, leaving 21 bases between the germline ends. Generated by immunoSEQ multiplex PCR, the TCRdb table keeps only in-frame clones and is missing some. The data hold about 120,000 clones, with 80% to 90% observed a single time. This sample stems from a study of blood T cell repertoires in COVID-19. Material: peripheral blood. The genes are TRBV28 and TRBJ2-5; weak D call: TRBD2 (6 bases). The origin of this receptor is a human donor with acute or convalescent COVID-19. The donor label of this sample is uncertain. For the CDR3, the DNA is TGTGCCGCCCATCGCGGGACCTCGGGAACCCAGTACTTC. It yields the protein CAAHRGTSGTQYF.